Below, one TCR beta chain is given with its context. There is no known antigen for this receptor. Base qualities are not recorded, but no much larger clone differs from it by a single base. The entry originates in a study of T-cell memory formation after mild COVID-19 listed by TCRdb under 2021. In the study overall: TCR sequence clusters from the two donors were largely donor specific. Two young, previously healthy adult volunteers made up the cohort, one male and one female. Longitudinal TCRalpha and TCRbeta repertoire sequencing tracked T-cell clones expanding and contracting after mild COVID-19 in a couple of donors. On the study overall, not on this receptor specifically: The second-wave clones that peaked on day 37 were not confirmed to be SARS-CoV-2 specific. The study included only a couple of mild cases, and larger cohorts that include severe cases with pre-infection samples were judged to be necessary. Some responding clones were detected in pre-infection memory, which suggested that pre-existing cross-reactive memory T cells had joined the SARS-CoV-2 response. Contracting CD4+ clones turned up mainly in the CM and EM memory subsets, whereas EMRA was where CD8+ clones were enriched. Clones that contracted from day 15 to 85 showed balanced CD4/CD8 phenotypes, whereas a second wave of clones that expanded from day 15 to 37 leaned towards CD4+.

Ficoll-Paque density gradient centrifugation was used to isolate PBMCs. V loses 5 bases, J loses 7 bases, and the germline ends lie 10 bases apart. Its CDR3 holds 12 amino acids, cysteine through phenylalanine. CDR3 DNA is the only sequence kept; it has 36 bases, read in frame from the first base. CDR1 and CDR2 (SGHVS, FQNEAQ) derive from the germline V gene. Instrument on record: Illumina NovaSeq 6000. TCRalpha and TCRbeta cDNA libraries were constructed by 5'RACE with constant-segment primers, with sample barcodes and unique molecular identifiers being introduced. RNA was extracted from every sample with Trizol reagent. Libraries were amplified in two PCR steps, with a second sample barcode and Illumina TruSeq adapters added in the second step. Sequencing of the libraries was done on an Illumina NovaSeq, producing 2 x 150 bp paired-end reads. On the authors' methods: The reads were demultiplexed and collapsed into UMI-guided consensus sequences using migec v1.2.7. Using mixcr v2.1.11, UMI consensuses were aligned to TRA and TRB V and J templates and then assembled into clonotypes. Expanded or contracted clonotypes were those called significant by both edgeR and NoisET, with noise models trained on biological replicates. For edgeR calls, the cutoffs were a false discovery rate-adjusted p below 0.01 and a log2 fold-change threshold of 1. PCA with hierarchical clustering of max-normalized trajectories of the 1000 most abundant clonotypes was used as exploratory dynamics analysis. Separately sequenced CD4+ and CD8+ repertoires were used to assign the CD4 or CD8 phenotype of responding clones. TCRdb trimmed the raw reads at Q25, called clones with MiXCR and kept productive beta chains. CDR3 protein sequences are deduplicated, and each keeps its most common genes and DNA. These V and J calls rely on TCRdb rather than the paper's analysis. This sample comprises 350,000 to 550,000 distinct CDR3 sequences, roughly 18% of them detected only once. The ten largest make up around a fifth of the sample.

The source material was PBMCs or a T cell subset sorted from them (not recorded which). Recombination connected TRBV7-8 to TRBJ2-3; a tentative D match to TRBD2 spans 5 bases. The clonotype comes from a man aged 18 to 29 who had mild COVID-19 (a few samples of this study predate the infection). The sample titles of this study are shuffled in the database, so cell type and time point are left out; the donor was told from shared clones. CDR3 region: CASSIGLYTQYF. The sequenced DNA is TGTGCCAGCAGCATCGGACTGTATACGCAGTATTTT.